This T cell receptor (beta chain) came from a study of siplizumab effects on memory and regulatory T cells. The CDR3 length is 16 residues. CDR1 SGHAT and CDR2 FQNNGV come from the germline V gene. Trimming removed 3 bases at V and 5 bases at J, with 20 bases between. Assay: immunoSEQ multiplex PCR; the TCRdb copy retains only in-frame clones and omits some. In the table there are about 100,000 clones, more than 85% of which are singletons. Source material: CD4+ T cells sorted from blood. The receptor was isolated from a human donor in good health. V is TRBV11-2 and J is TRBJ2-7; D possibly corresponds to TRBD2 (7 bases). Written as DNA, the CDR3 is TGTGCCAGCAGCTTCCGGACAGTCCTAGCGGCGGACGAGCAGTACTTC. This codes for CASSFRTVLAADEQYF. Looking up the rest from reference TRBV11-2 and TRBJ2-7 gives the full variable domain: EAGVAQSPRYKIIEKRQSVAFWCNPISGHATLYWYQQILGQGPKLLIQFQNNGVVDDSQLPKDRFSAERLKGVDSTLKIQPAKLEDSAVYLCASSFRTVLAADEQYFGPGTRLTVT.